This TCR beta chain is drawn from a study of human T cells and chemical hapten exposure. About the research overall: Affected patients, primarily female, had alopecia areata, totalis or universalis. General study results and limits: TCRs above 1 in 1000 frequency did not change with DPC sensitization. Patch test score showed a positive correlation with PT1 expanded TCR counts.

Points on this clonotype: Its antigen is undetermined.

Time point meaning: patch test 1, 2 weeks after DPC sensitization. Treatment indicated: therapeutic diphenylcyclopropenone sensitization with weekly scalp DPC. Every donor had alopecia and was 18 to 70 years old; all were suitable for DPC. The germline CDR1 and CDR2 sequences are MGHDK and SYGVNS. V was shortened by 2 bases and J by 8 bases, with 18 bases between the two germline ends. The CDR3 length is 15 residues. Each CDR3 protein is one row after TCRdb ran MiXCR on the RACE reads. The sample has approximately 79,000 distinct CDR3 sequences, approximately 10% seen once. This clonotype was obtained from a woman aged 45-60 years with alopecia areata. Some clones in this sample may be carry-over from other donors' samples. The chain employs TRBV25-1 and TRBJ1-2; the D gene is possibly TRBD1 (6 bases). The source material was whole blood, sampled in connection with sensitization to the hapten diphenylcyclopropenone (DPC). CDR3 DNA sequence: TGTGCCAGCAGTGAAGTTGGCAGGGGTTCCCAAGGCTACACCTTC. This encodes CASSEVGRGSQGYTF.